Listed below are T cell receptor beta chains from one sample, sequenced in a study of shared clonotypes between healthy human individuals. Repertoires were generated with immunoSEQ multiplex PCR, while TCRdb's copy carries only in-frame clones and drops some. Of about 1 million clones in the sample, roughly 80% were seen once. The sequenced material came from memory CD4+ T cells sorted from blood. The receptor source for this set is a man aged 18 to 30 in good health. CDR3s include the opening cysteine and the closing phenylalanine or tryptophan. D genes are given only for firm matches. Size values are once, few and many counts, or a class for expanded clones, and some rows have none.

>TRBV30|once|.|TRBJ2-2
TGTGCCTGGAGTCGGGGGGCCACCGGGGAGCTGTTTTTT
CAWSRGATGELFF
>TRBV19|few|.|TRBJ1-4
TGTGCCAGTAGCCCTGGCAGGGACCGCCTAAATGAAAAACTGTTTTTT
CASSPGRDRLNEKLFF
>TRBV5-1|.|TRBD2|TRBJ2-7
TGCGCCAGCAGCGGATCAGATGGGACTAGCGGGAAATACGAGCAGTACTTC
CASSGSDGTSGKYEQYF
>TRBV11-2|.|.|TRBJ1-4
TGTGCCAGCAGCTTAGGGTCCAGGATTGAAAAACTGTTTTTT
CASSLGSRIEKLFF
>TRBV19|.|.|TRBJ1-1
TGTGCCAGTAGTATAGGGTCCGGGACGGGCACTGAAGCTTTCTTT
CASSIGSGTGTEAFF
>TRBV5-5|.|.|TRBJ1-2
TGTGCCAGCAGCTTGTGGGAGCTTAACTATGGCTACACCTTC
CASSLWELNYGYTF
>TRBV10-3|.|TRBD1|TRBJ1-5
TGTGCCATCAGTCCCGGGACAGGGGGCGATCAGCCCCAGCATTTT
CAISPGTGGDQPQHF
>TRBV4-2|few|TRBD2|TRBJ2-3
TGTGCCAGCAGCCAACTGAGCGGGGGGGCCACAGATACGCAGTATTTT
CASSQLSGGATDTQYF
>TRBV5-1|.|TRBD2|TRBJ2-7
TGCGCCAGCAGCTGGGGAGTGGGAGGGAATGGCTACGAGCAGTACTTC
CASSWGVGGNGYEQYF
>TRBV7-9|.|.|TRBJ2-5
TGTGCCAGCAGCTTGGGGGGGACAGTGGAGCCCTTCCAAGAGACCCAGTACTTC
CASSLGGTVEPFQETQYF
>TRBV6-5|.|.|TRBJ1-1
TGTGCCAGCAGTTACTCAGGGGTTGCCACTGAAGCTTTCTTT
CASSYSGVATEAFF
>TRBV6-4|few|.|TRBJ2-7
TGTGCCAGCAGTGACTCGTTCAGGCCAAGGGACGAGCAGTACTTC
CASSDSFRPRDEQYF
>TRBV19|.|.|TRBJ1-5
TGTGCCAGTAGTATAGTGGGGAGCAATCAGCCCCAGCATTTT
CASSIVGSNQPQHF
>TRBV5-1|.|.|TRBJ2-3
TGCGCCAGCAGCTACTCCACAGATACGCAGTATTTT
CASSYSTDTQYF
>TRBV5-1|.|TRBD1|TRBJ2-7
TGCGCCAGCAGCCCCCCAGGGGGTGTGAACGAGCAGTACTTC
CASSPPGGVNEQYF
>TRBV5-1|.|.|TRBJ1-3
TGCGCCAGCAGCTTGGGGGATAACTCTGGAAACACCATATATTTT
CASSLGDNSGNTIYF
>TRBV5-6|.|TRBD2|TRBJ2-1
TGTGCCAGCAGTTGGAGCGGGAGGGGGTCCTACAATGAGCAGTTCTTC
CASSWSGRGSYNEQFF
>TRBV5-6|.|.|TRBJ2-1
TGTGCCAGCAGCCCCAGCGGGCGGGGCCACTACAATGAGCAGTTCTTC
CASSPSGRGHYNEQFF
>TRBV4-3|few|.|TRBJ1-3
TGCGCCAGCAGCCAATCGCACGGTGCGGGGGGCTCTGGAAACACCATATATTTT
CASSQSHGAGGSGNTIYF
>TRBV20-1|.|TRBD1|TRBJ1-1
TGCAGTGCGACAGGGGTCACTGAAGCTTTCTTT
CSATGVTEAFF
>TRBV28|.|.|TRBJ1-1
TGTGCCGCCCAAAAACCCTCGAGGGGGGACACTGAAGCTTTCTTT
CAAQKPSRGDTEAFF
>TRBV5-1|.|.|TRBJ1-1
TGCGCCAGCAGCCAAGGCGGTTTCACTGAAGCTTTCTTT
CASSQGGFTEAFF
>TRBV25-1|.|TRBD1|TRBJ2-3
TGTGCCAGCTCCGATGGGACAGGGTATGATACGCAGTATTTT
CASSDGTGYDTQYF
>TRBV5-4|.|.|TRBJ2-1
TGTGCCAGCAGCCCCGTGGACAGAGTCTACAATGAGCAGTTCTTC
CASSPVDRVYNEQFF
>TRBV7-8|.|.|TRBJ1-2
TGTGCCAGCAGCACACAAGCTAACTATGGCTACACCTTC
CASSTQANYGYTF
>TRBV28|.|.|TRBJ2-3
TGTGCCAGCAGCCCTCCCCGGGGGAACACAGATACGCAGTATTTT
CASSPPRGNTDTQYF
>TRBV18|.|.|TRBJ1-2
TGTGCCAGCTCACCACCTATAAACAGGGACTATGGCTACACCTTC
CASSPPINRDYGYTF
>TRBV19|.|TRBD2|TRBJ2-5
TGTGCCACCGGGACTAGCGGGATAGAGACCCAGTACTTC
CATGTSGIETQYF
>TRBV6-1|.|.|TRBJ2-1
TGTGCCAGCAGCCGACAGGATATTTACAATGAGCAGTTCTTC
CASSRQDIYNEQFF
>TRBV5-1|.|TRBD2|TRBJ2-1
TGCGCCAGCAGCTTGTGGACTAGCGGTTCCTACAATGAGCAGTTCTTC
CASSLWTSGSYNEQFF
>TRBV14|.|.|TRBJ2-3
TGTGCCAGCAGCCGATTGATTGGGGGTCGAGGCGGCACAGATACGCAGTATTTT
CASSRLIGGRGGTDTQYF
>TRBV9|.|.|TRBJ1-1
TGTGCCAGCAGCGTATTCGGGAACACTGAAGCTTTCTTT
CASSVFGNTEAFF
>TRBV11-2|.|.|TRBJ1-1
TGTGCCAGCAGCTTAGTGGGATCTGAAGCTTTCTTT
CASSLVGSEAFF
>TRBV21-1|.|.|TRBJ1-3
TGTGCCAGCAGCAAAAAAAGTCCCCCCCGTCTCACCATATATTTT
CASSKKSPPRLTIYF
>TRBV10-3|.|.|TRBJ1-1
TGTGCCATCAGTGGATCGGAGGGGCCAGGCACTGAAGCTTTCTTT
CAISGSEGPGTEAFF
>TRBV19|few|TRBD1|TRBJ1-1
TGTGCCAGTAGTTTGCAGGGGGCCCTGAACACTGAAGCTTTCTTT
CASSLQGALNTEAFF
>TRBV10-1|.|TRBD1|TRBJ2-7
TGCGCCAGCAGTGAGTCGACGGGACAGGCCTACGAGCAGTACTTC
CASSESTGQAYEQYF
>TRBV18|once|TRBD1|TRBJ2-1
TGTGCCAGCTCAGAGGGGACAGGGCGGAGGGAGCAGTTCTTC
CASSEGTGRREQFF
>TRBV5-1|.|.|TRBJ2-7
TGCGCCAGCAGCTTGGCCGGTCAGGCCTACGAGCAGTACTTC
CASSLAGQAYEQYF
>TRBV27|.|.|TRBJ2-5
TGTGCCAGCAGTCCTTTTGGGTGGGAGACCCAGTACTTC
CASSPFGWETQYF
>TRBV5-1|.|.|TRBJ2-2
TGCGCCAGCAGCCAGGACAATCCGAACACCGGGGAGCTGTTTTTT
CASSQDNPNTGELFF
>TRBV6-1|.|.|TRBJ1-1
TGTGCCAGCAGTAGTAGACGACTTGGCAACACTGAAGCTTTCTTT
CASSSRRLGNTEAFF
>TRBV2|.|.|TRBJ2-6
TGTGCCAGCAGGGGTTCTCTGGGGGCCAACGTCCTGACTTTC
CASRGSLGANVLTF
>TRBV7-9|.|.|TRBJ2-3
TGTGCCAGCAGCTTGGCAGGGAGCACAGATACGCAGTATTTT
CASSLAGSTDTQYF
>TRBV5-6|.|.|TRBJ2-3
TGTGCCAGCAGCGGGCGGGACTTCACAGATACGCAGTATTTT
CASSGRDFTDTQYF
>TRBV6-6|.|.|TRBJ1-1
TGTGCCAGCAGCAGGACAGCGTCAAACACTGAAGCTTTCTTT
CASSRTASNTEAFF